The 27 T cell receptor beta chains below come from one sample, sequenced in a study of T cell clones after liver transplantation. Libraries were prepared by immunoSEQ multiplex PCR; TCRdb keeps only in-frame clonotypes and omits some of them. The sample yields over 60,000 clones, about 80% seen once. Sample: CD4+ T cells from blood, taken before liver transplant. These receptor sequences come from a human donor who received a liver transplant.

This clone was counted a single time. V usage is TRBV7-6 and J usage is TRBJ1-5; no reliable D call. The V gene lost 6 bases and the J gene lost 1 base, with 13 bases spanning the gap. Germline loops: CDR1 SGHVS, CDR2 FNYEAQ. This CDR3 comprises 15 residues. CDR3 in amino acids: CASRLRPGSNQPQHF. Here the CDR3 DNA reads TGTGCCAGCAGACTAAGGCCGGGAAGCAATCAGCCCCAGCATTTT.

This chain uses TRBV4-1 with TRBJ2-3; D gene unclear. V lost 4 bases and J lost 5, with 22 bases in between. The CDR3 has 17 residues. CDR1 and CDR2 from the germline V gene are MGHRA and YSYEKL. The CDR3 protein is CASSRFYPALSGDTQYF. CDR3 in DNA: TGCGCCAGCAGCCGGTTCTACCCGGCGCTTTCGGGAGATACGCAGTATTTT.

The CDR3 protein is CASSLTTSSTDTQYF. DNA of the CDR3: TGCGCCAGCAGCCTCACAACCTCCAGCACAGATACGCAGTATTTT. The chain recombines TRBV5-1 with TRBJ2-3, with D uncertain. The CDR3 runs to 15 residues. Germline V lookup: CDR1 SGHRS, CDR2 YFSETQ. V was cut by 4 bases and J by 0 bases, with 12 bases left in between.

CDR3 in amino acids: CATLIWGSSYEQYF. The CDR3 DNA sequence: TGTGCCACGCTCATTTGGGGGTCCTCCTACGAGCAGTACTTC. The rearrangement joins TRBV28 to TRBJ2-7, with D perhaps TRBD1 or TRBD2 (5 bases each). The CDR3 loop spans 14 amino acids. The V and J ends lost 10 bases and 0 bases respectively, with 16 bases between them. Germline-derived CDR1 and CDR2 are MDHEN and SYDVKM.

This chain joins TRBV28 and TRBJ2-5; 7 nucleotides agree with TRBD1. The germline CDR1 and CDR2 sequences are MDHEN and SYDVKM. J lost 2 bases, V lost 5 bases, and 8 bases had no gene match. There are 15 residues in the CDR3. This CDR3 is CASSPTGTVQETQYF. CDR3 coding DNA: TGTGCCAGCAGTCCTACAGGGACAGTGCAAGAGACCCAGTACTTC.

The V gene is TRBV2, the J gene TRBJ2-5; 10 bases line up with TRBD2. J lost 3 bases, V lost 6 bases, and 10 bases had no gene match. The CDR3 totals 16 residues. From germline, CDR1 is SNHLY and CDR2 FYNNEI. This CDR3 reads CASRQELAGYKETQYF. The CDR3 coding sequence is TGTGCCAGCAGACAGGAACTAGCGGGATATAAAGAGACCCAGTACTTC. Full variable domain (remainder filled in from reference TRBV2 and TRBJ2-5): EPEVTQTPSHQVTQMGQEVILRCVPISNHLYFYWYRQILGQKVEFLVSFYNNEISEKSEIFDDQFSVERPDGSNFTLKIRSTKLEDSAMYFCASRQELAGYKETQYFGPGTRLLVL.

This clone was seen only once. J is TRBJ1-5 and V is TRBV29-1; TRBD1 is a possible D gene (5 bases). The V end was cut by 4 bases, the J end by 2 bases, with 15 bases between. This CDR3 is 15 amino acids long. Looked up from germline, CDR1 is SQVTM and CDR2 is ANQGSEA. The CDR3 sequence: CSVVIGGTGNQPQHF. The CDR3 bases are TGCAGCGTTGTAATCGGCGGGACGGGCAATCAGCCCCAGCATTTT.

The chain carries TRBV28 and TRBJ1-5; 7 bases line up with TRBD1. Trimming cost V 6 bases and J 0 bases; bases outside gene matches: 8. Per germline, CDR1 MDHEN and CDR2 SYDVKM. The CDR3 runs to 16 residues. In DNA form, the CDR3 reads TGTGCCAGCAGATTGGGGACAGTCAGTAGCAATCAGCCCCAGCATTTT. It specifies CASRLGTVSSNQPQHF.

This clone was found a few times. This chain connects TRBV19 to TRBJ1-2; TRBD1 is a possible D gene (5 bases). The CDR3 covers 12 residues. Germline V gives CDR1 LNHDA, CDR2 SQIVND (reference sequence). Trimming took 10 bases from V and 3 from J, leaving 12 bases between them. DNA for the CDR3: TGTGCCACCGGGGACCATTACTATGGCTACACCTTC. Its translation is CATGDHYYGYTF.

The CDR3: CASSLGLAGYNEQFF. DNA for the CDR3: TGTGCCAGCAGCTTGGGACTAGCGGGATACAATGAGCAGTTCTTC. J is TRBJ2-1 and V is TRBV7-8, with 13 nucleotides matching TRBD2. CDR3 length equals 15 residues. V dropped 3 bases and J dropped 4; count of bases not matched to a gene: 0. Germline lookup yields CDR1 SGHVS and CDR2 FQNEAQ.

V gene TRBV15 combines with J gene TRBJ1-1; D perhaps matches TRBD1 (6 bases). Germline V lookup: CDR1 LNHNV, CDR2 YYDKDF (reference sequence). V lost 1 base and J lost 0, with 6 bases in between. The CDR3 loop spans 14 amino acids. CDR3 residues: CATSRAGVNTEAFF. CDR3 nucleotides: TGTGCCACCAGCAGAGCAGGGGTGAACACTGAAGCTTTCTTT.

CDR3 loop: CASRRGGASYGYTF. The DNA for the CDR3 is TGTGCCAGCAGGAGGGGGGGAGCGAGCTATGGCTACACCTTC. This chain uses TRBV2 with TRBJ1-2; the D gene is possibly TRBD1 (6 bases). The CDR3 is 14 residues long. Trimming cost V 6 bases and J 4 bases, with 15 bases left between them. Germline V gene data show CDR1 as SNHLY and CDR2 as FYNNEI.

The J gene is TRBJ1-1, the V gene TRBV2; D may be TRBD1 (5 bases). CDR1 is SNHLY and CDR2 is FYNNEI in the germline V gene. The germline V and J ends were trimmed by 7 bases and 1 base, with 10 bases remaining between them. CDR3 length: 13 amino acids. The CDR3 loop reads CASNRGGNTEAFF. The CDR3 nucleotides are TGTGCCAGCAATAGGGGAGGGAACACTGAAGCTTTCTTT.

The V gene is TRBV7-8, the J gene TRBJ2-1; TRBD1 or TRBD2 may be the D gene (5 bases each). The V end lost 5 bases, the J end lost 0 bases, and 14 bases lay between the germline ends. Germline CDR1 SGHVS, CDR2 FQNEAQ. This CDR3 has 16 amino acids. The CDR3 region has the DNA TGTGCCAGCAGCACTAGACAGTTGAGCTCCTACAATGAGCAGTTCTTC. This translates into CASSTRQLSSYNEQFF.

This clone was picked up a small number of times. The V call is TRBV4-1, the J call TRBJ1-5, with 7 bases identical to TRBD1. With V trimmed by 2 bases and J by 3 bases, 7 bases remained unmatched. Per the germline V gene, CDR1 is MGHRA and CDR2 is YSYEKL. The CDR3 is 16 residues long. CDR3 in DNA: TGCGCCAGCAGCCAACCACGACAGGGCACCAATCAGCCCCAGCATTTT. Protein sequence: CASSQPRQGTNQPQHF.

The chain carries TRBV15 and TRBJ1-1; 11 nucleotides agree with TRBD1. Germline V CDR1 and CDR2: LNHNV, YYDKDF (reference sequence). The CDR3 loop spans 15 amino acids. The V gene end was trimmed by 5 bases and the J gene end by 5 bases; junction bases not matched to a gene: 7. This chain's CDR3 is CATSPGTGGRTEAFF. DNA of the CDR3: TGTGCCACCAGCCCCGGGACAGGGGGACGGACTGAAGCTTTCTTT.

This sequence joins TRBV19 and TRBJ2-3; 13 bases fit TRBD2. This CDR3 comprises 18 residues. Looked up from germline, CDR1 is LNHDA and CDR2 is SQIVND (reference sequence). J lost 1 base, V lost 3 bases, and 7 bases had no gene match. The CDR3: CASSMRTSGSPRTDTQYF. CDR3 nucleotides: TGTGCCAGTAGTATGAGGACTAGCGGGAGTCCCCGCACAGATACGCAGTATTTT.

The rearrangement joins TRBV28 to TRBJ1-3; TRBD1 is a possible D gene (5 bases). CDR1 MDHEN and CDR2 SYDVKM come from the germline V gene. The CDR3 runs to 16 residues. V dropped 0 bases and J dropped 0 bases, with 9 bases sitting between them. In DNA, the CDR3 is TGTGCCAGCAGTTTATGGGCAGGGCCCTCTGGAAACACCATATATTTT. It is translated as CASSLWAGPSGNTIYF.

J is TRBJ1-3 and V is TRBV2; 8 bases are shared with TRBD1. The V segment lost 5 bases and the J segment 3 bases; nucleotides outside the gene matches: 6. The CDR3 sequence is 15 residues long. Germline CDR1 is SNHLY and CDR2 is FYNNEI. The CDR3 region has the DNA TGTGCCAGCAGTTTTCAGGGGGCGGGTGGAAACACCATATATTTT. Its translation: CASSFQGAGGNTIYF.

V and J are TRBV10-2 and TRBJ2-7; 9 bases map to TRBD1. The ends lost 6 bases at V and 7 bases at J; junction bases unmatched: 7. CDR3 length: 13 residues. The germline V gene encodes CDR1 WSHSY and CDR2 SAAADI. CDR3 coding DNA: TGCGCCAGCAGACGGACAGGGGATGGAGAGCAGTACTTC. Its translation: CASRRTGDGEQYF.

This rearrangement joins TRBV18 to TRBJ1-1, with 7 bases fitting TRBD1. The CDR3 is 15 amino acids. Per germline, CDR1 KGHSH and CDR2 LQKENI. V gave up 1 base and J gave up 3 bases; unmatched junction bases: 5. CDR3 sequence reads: CASSPQGAPDTEAFF. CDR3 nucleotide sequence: TGTGCCAGCTCACCACAGGGGGCGCCGGACACTGAAGCTTTCTTT.

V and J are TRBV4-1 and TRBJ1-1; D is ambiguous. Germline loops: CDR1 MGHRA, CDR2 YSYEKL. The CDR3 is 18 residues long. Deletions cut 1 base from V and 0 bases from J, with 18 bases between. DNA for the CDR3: TGCGCCAGCAGCCAAGTAAAGATTCTTGCCCTTATGAACACTGAAGCTTTCTTT. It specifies CASSQVKILALMNTEAFF.

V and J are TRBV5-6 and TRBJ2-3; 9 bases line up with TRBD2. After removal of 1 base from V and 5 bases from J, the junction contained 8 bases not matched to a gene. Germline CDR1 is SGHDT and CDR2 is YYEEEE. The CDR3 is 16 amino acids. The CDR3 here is CASSLWVSGRVDTQYF. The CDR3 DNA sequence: TGTGCCAGCAGCTTGTGGGTTAGCGGGAGAGTAGATACGCAGTATTTT.

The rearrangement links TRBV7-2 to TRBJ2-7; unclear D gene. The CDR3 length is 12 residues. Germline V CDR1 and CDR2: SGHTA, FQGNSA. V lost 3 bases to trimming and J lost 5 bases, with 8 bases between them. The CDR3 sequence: CASSFGPHEQYF. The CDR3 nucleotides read TGTGCCAGCAGCTTCGGCCCCCACGAGCAGTACTTC.

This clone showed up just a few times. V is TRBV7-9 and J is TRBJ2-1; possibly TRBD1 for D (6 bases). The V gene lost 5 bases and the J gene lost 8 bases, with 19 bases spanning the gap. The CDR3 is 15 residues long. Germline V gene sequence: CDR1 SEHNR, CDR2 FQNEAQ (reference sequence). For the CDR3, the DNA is TGTGCCAGCAGCCATAACAGGGTAAAACACCATGAGCAGTTCTTC. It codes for CASSHNRVKHHEQFF.

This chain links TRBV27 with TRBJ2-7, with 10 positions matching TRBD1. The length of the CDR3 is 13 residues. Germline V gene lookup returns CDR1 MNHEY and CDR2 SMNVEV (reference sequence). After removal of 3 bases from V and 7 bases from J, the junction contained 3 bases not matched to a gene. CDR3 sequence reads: CASSFDRGREQYF. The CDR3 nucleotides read TGTGCCAGCAGTTTCGACAGGGGGCGAGAGCAGTACTTC.

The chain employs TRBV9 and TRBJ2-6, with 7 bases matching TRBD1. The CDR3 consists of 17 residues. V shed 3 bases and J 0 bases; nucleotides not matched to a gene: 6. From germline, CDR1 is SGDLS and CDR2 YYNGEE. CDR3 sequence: CASSAGQPFSGANVLTF. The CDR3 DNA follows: TGTGCCAGCAGCGCGGGACAGCCCTTCTCTGGGGCCAACGTCCTGACTTTC.